The 4 T cell receptor beta chains below all came from one sample that was sequenced in a study of T cell changes during pregnancy in multiple sclerosis. Sequencing used immunoSEQ multiplex PCR; TCRdb keeps in-frame clones, though not all of them. The sample shows around 88,000 clones, 85% to 95% of them seen only once. Here the sequenced sample was peripheral blood, taken in the first trimester of pregnancy. The receptors derive from a female donor with multiple sclerosis, enrolled in a pregnancy study.

This clone was found once. V and J are TRBV28 and TRBJ1-2; TRBD1 matches at 8 bases. The CDR3 spans 14 residues. J gave up 4 bases and V 5 bases, and 6 bases lay outside the gene matches. CDR1 and CDR2 from the germline V gene are MDHEN and SYDVKM. The CDR3 coding sequence is TGTGCCAGCAGTACGCGGACAGGGAGCTATGGCTACACCTTC. Its translation: CASSTRTGSYGYTF.

The gene calls are TRBV10-3 and TRBJ2-7; 8 bases map to TRBD2. The CDR3 covers 14 residues. The germline V gene encodes CDR1 ENHRY and CDR2 SYGVKD. The J segment lost 5 bases and the V segment lost 0 bases, leaving 3 bases of the junction unmatched. CDR3 region: CAISESREGDEQYF. Written as DNA, the CDR3 is TGTGCCATCAGTGAGTCACGGGAGGGGGACGAGCAGTACTTC.

The chain links TRBV11-2 to TRBJ2-1; 9 bases agree with TRBD2. J gave up 4 bases and V 5 bases, and 12 bases lay outside the gene matches. The germline CDR1 and CDR2 sequences are SGHAT and FQNNGV. The CDR3 has 17 residues. This CDR3 reads CASSIVAGEGFYNEQFF. CDR3 nucleotides: TGTGCCAGCAGCATCGTAGCGGGGGAAGGGTTTTACAATGAGCAGTTCTTC.

The J gene is TRBJ1-5, the V gene TRBV6-5; possibly TRBD1 for D (6 bases). Germline assignment: CDR1 MNHEY and CDR2 SVGAGI. Trimming pared 6 bases from V and 3 bases from J, leaving 15 bases between. This CDR3 has 15 amino acids. In DNA, the CDR3 is TGTGCCAGCAGCATGGCGGGGGGCTACAATCAGCCCCAGCATTTT. This gives the protein CASSMAGGYNQPQHF.